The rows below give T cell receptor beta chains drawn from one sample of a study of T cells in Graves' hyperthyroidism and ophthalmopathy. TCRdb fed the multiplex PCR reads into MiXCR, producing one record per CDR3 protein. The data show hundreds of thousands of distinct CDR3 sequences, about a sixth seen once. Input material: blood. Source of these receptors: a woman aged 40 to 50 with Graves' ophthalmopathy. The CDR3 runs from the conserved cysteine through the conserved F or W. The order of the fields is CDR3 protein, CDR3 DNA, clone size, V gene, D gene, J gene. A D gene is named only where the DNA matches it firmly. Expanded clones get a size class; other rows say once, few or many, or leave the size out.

CDR3aa: CASSLDATGTRGLEFF; CDR3nt: TGTGCCAGCAGTTTGGACGCCACCGGGACTAGGGGTCTGGAGTTCTTC; abundance: many; v_gene: TRBV28; d_gene: TRBD2; j_gene: TRBJ2-1
CDR3aa: CASSLATGTDSYNEQFF; CDR3nt: TGTGCCAGCAGCCTCGCCACCGGGACAGACTCCTACAATGAGCAGTTCTTC; abundance: few; v_gene: TRBV7-3; d_gene: TRBD1; j_gene: TRBJ2-1
CDR3aa: CASSSPPGTSGSEQYF; CDR3nt: TGTGCCAGCAGTTCACCCCCCGGGACTAGCGGTAGCGAGCAGTACTTC; abundance: few; v_gene: TRBV28; d_gene: TRBD2; j_gene: TRBJ2-7
CDR3aa: CASSSQAQRETRKSYEQFF; CDR3nt: TGTGCCAGCAGCTCCCAGGCACAGCGGGAGACCCGCAAAAGCTATGAGCAGTTCTTC; abundance: few; v_gene: TRBV11-2; d_gene: TRBD2; j_gene: TRBJ2-1
CDR3aa: CATQNTDTQYF; CDR3nt: TGTGCCACCCAGAACACAGATACGCAGTATTTT; abundance: many; v_gene: TRBV24-1; d_gene: NA; j_gene: TRBJ2-3
CDR3aa: CASSSDMGYGNEQFF; CDR3nt: TGTGCCAGCTCATCGGACATGGGCTATGGGAATGAGCAGTTCTTC; abundance: NA; v_gene: TRBV18; d_gene: NA; j_gene: TRBJ2-1
CDR3aa: CSAISRDTQYF; CDR3nt: TGCAGTGCTATATCTAGGGATACGCAGTATTTT; abundance: NA; v_gene: TRBV20-1; d_gene: NA; j_gene: TRBJ2-3
CDR3aa: CASRNAQGAFFGGAFF; CDR3nt: TGCGCCAGCAGAAATGCGCAGGGGGCGTTTTTTGGTGGAGCTTTCTTT; abundance: NA; v_gene: TRBV10-2; d_gene: TRBD1; j_gene: TRBJ1-1
CDR3aa: CASSLETGTQYF; CDR3nt: TGTGCCAGCAGCTTAGAAACGGGTACGCAGTATTTT; abundance: many; v_gene: TRBV7-9; d_gene: NA; j_gene: TRBJ2-3
CDR3aa: CSARGLAGGPEQETQYF; CDR3nt: TGCAGTGCTAGGGGACTAGCGGGAGGGCCGGAACAAGAGACCCAGTACTTC; abundance: few; v_gene: TRBV20-1; d_gene: TRBD2; j_gene: TRBJ2-5
CDR3aa: CASSDAYFSDGYTF; CDR3nt: TGTGCCAGCAGTGACGCGTATTTCAGTGATGGCTACACCTTC; abundance: NA; v_gene: TRBV2; d_gene: NA; j_gene: TRBJ1-2
CDR3aa: CAWSHRTGRVYGYTF; CDR3nt: TGTGCCTGGAGTCATAGGACAGGGAGGGTGTATGGCTACACCTTC; abundance: many; v_gene: TRBV30; d_gene: TRBD1; j_gene: TRBJ1-2
CDR3aa: CASSFGAKREQFF; CDR3nt: TGTGCCAGCAGCTTTGGGGCCAAGAGGGAGCAGTTCTTC; abundance: NA; v_gene: TRBV5-6; d_gene: NA; j_gene: TRBJ2-1
CDR3aa: CASSLTGVRETQYF; CDR3nt: TGTGCCAGCAGCTTGACAGGGGTTCGGGAGACCCAGTACTTC; abundance: many; v_gene: TRBV5-5; d_gene: TRBD1; j_gene: TRBJ2-5
CDR3aa: CASSLSRAIETYEQYF; CDR3nt: TGTGCCAGCAGTTTATCCAGGGCAATAGAAACCTACGAGCAGTACTTC; abundance: many; v_gene: TRBV27; d_gene: NA; j_gene: TRBJ2-7
CDR3aa: CASSSGRTTDTQYF; CDR3nt: TGTGCCAGCAGTAGCGGGAGGACAACAGATACGCAGTATTTT; abundance: many; v_gene: TRBV2; d_gene: TRBD2; j_gene: TRBJ2-3
CDR3aa: CASSGGGLASDTQYF; CDR3nt: TGTGCCAGCAGTGGTGGGGGACTAGCCTCAGATACGCAGTATTTT; abundance: NA; v_gene: TRBV2; d_gene: TRBD2; j_gene: TRBJ2-3
CDR3aa: CASSLGPGHNEQFF; CDR3nt: TGTGCCAGCAGCCTCGGACCCGGTCACAATGAGCAGTTCTTC; abundance: NA; v_gene: TRBV13; d_gene: NA; j_gene: TRBJ2-1
CDR3aa: CASSNKAGGSYEQYF; CDR3nt: TGCGCCAGCAGCAATAAAGCGGGAGGGTCCTACGAGCAGTACTTC; abundance: many; v_gene: TRBV5-1; d_gene: TRBD2; j_gene: TRBJ2-7
CDR3aa: CASSVPRDREGGRSYNEQFF; CDR3nt: TGTGCCAGCAGTGTCCCCCGGGACAGGGAGGGCGGGAGGTCCTACAATGAGCAGTTCTTC; abundance: many; v_gene: TRBV12-3/TRBV12-4; d_gene: NA; j_gene: TRBJ2-1
CDR3aa: CSASSPENTGELFF; CDR3nt: TGCAGTGCTAGTAGTCCTGAGAACACCGGGGAGCTGTTTTTT; abundance: NA; v_gene: TRBV20-1; d_gene: NA; j_gene: TRBJ2-2
CDR3aa: CASSLDWEVGTQYF; CDR3nt: TGTGCCAGCAGCTTAGACTGGGAGGTTGGTACGCAGTATTTT; abundance: many; v_gene: TRBV7-2; d_gene: NA; j_gene: TRBJ2-3
CDR3aa: CSAAGLAGVSYNEQFF; CDR3nt: TGCAGTGCAGCGGGACTAGCGGGAGTTTCCTACAATGAGCAGTTCTTC; abundance: many; v_gene: TRBV20-1; d_gene: TRBD2; j_gene: TRBJ2-1
CDR3aa: CASSSGISGNTIYF; CDR3nt: TGTGCCAGCAGCTCCGGGATCTCTGGAAACACCATATATTTT; abundance: many; v_gene: TRBV6-1; d_gene: NA; j_gene: TRBJ1-3
CDR3aa: CAISESLGGGGDTEAFF; CDR3nt: TGTGCCATCAGTGAGTCCCTTGGGGGAGGCGGGGACACTGAAGCTTTCTTT; abundance: NA; v_gene: TRBV10-3; d_gene: NA; j_gene: TRBJ1-1
CDR3aa: CASSLATGTQETQYF; CDR3nt: TGTGCCAGCAGCCTAGCGACAGGGACGCAAGAGACCCAGTACTTC; abundance: few; v_gene: TRBV5-4; d_gene: NA; j_gene: TRBJ2-5
CDR3aa: CSARPSGIYNEQFF; CDR3nt: TGCAGTGCTAGACCTAGCGGGATCTACAATGAGCAGTTCTTC; abundance: few; v_gene: TRBV20-1; d_gene: TRBD2; j_gene: TRBJ2-1
CDR3aa: CASRTWELEAFF; CDR3nt: TGTGCCAGCAGGACCTGGGAACTTGAAGCTTTCTTT; abundance: many; v_gene: TRBV28; d_gene: NA; j_gene: TRBJ1-1
CDR3aa: CASSEGANRGQGYTF; CDR3nt: TGCGCCAGCAGCGAGGGGGCGAACAGGGGGCAAGGCTACACCTTC; abundance: many; v_gene: TRBV5-1; d_gene: TRBD1; j_gene: TRBJ1-2
CDR3aa: CASRGQGASQPQHF; CDR3nt: TGTGCCAGCAGGGGACAGGGGGCGAGTCAGCCCCAGCATTTT; abundance: many; v_gene: TRBV27; d_gene: TRBD1; j_gene: TRBJ1-5
CDR3aa: CASSYFGPPYEQYF; CDR3nt: TGTGCCAGCAGTTACTTCGGGCCCCCCTACGAGCAGTACTTC; abundance: many; v_gene: TRBV6-2/TRBV6-3; d_gene: NA; j_gene: TRBJ2-7
CDR3aa: CASSLRVAGRSRYSTDTQYF; CDR3nt: TGTGCCAGCAGCTTAAGAGTAGCGGGAAGGAGTAGATATAGCACAGATACGCAGTATTTT; abundance: many; v_gene: TRBV7-9; d_gene: TRBD2; j_gene: TRBJ2-3
CDR3aa: CASSFNQQLNTEAFF; CDR3nt: TGTGCCAGCAGCTTCAACCAGCAATTGAACACTGAAGCTTTCTTT; abundance: NA; v_gene: TRBV11-2; d_gene: NA; j_gene: TRBJ1-1
CDR3aa: CAIRDTTGSQNTEAFF; CDR3nt: TGTGCCATCAGGGATACAACAGGGAGTCAGAACACTGAAGCTTTCTTT; abundance: few; v_gene: TRBV10-3; d_gene: NA; j_gene: TRBJ1-1
CDR3aa: CSARLNTEAFF; CDR3nt: TGCAGTGCGAGGCTGAACACTGAAGCTTTCTTT; abundance: many; v_gene: TRBV20-1; d_gene: NA; j_gene: TRBJ1-1
CDR3aa: CASRGLALGDTQYF; CDR3nt: TGTGCCAGCAGGGGACTAGCGCTTGGGGATACGCAGTATTTT; abundance: many; v_gene: TRBV28; d_gene: TRBD2; j_gene: TRBJ2-3
CDR3aa: CASSLDRDHEQFF; CDR3nt: TGTGCCAGCAGCCTAGACAGGGACCATGAGCAGTTCTTC; abundance: NA; v_gene: TRBV6-2/TRBV6-3; d_gene: TRBD1; j_gene: TRBJ2-1
CDR3aa: CAATSGQASTDTQYF; CDR3nt: TGTGCCGCAACATCGGGACAGGCTAGCACAGATACGCAGTATTTT; abundance: many; v_gene: TRBV2; d_gene: TRBD1; j_gene: TRBJ2-3
CDR3aa: CASSPLLTGGGNTEAFF; CDR3nt: TGTGCCAGCAGCCCCCTCCTGACAGGGGGTGGGAACACTGAAGCTTTCTTT; abundance: NA; v_gene: TRBV5-6; d_gene: TRBD1; j_gene: TRBJ1-1
CDR3aa: CASSSDRGREGQEQFF; CDR3nt: TGTGCCAGCAGCTCGGACAGGGGGCGGGAGGGCCAAGAGCAGTTCTTC; abundance: few; v_gene: TRBV28; d_gene: TRBD1; j_gene: TRBJ2-1
CDR3aa: CSARVAGGPSYNEQFF; CDR3nt: TGCAGTGCTAGAGTAGCGGGAGGGCCCTCCTACAATGAGCAGTTCTTC; abundance: many; v_gene: TRBV20-1; d_gene: TRBD2; j_gene: TRBJ2-1
CDR3aa: CASSFWGVSYEQYF; CDR3nt: TGCGCCAGCAGCTTTTGGGGTGTTTCCTACGAGCAGTACTTC; abundance: many; v_gene: TRBV5-1; d_gene: NA; j_gene: TRBJ2-7
CDR3aa: CASSSPNAGELFF; CDR3nt: TGTGCCAGCAGCTCCCCGAACGCCGGGGAGCTGTTTTTT; abundance: many; v_gene: TRBV11-2; d_gene: NA; j_gene: TRBJ2-2
CDR3aa: CASSFTGLTEAFF; CDR3nt: TGTGCCAGCAGCTTCACAGGGTTGACTGAAGCTTTCTTT; abundance: few; v_gene: TRBV5-5; d_gene: NA; j_gene: TRBJ1-1
CDR3aa: CASSLRSHGGCTF; CDR3nt: TGTGCCAGCAGCCTCCGGTCCCACGGTGGCTGCACCTTC; abundance: few; v_gene: TRBV3-1; d_gene: NA; j_gene: TRBJ1-2
CDR3aa: CAGVDRAGSTDTQYF; CDR3nt: TGTGCCGGCGTAGACAGGGCGGGTAGCACAGATACGCAGTATTTT; abundance: NA; v_gene: TRBV2; d_gene: TRBD1; j_gene: TRBJ2-3